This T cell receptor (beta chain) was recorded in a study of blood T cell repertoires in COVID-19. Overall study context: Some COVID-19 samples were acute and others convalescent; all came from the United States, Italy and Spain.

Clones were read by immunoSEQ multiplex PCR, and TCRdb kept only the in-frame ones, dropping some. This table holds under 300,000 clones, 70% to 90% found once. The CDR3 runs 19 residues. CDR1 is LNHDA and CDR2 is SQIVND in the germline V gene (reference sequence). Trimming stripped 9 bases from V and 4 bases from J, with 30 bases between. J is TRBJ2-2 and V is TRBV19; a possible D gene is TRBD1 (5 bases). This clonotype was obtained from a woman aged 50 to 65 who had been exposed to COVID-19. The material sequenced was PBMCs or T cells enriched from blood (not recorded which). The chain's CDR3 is CASTQPRARMVLSTGELFF. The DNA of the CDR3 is TGTGCCAGCACCCAACCCAGGGCCCGAATGGTCCTTTCCACCGGGGAGCTGTTTTTT. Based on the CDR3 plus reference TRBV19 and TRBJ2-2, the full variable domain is DGGITQSPKYLFRKEGQNVTLSCEQNLNHDAMYWYRQDPGQGLRLIYYSQIVNDFQKGDIAEGYSVSREKKESFPLTVTSAQKNPTAFYLCASTQPRARMVLSTGELFFGEGSRLTVL.